The 30 T cell receptor beta chains listed next were all sequenced from one sample in a study of long-term antiretroviral therapy in people with HIV. Runs used v3.0 of the immunoSEQ assay and were done at survey level. Measured with immunoSEQ multiplex PCR; TCRdb has only the in-frame clones, and not every one. The data contain tens of thousands of clones, around 83% of them singletons. The specimen was unsorted PBMCs, collected 1 year after starting antiretroviral therapy. The source of these receptors is a young man with HIV.

V usage is TRBV7-8 and J usage is TRBJ1-2; 11 bases are a match to TRBD1. The CDR3 consists of 14 residues. CDR1 is SGHVS, CDR2 FQNEAQ, per germline. V was pared by 2 bases and J by 7 bases, with 3 bases of the junction left unmatched. CDR3 residues: CASSLSGTGGGYTF. The CDR3 region has the DNA TGTGCCAGCAGCTTATCCGGGACAGGGGGTGGCTACACCTTC.

The chain recombines TRBV11-2 with TRBJ1-2; D is possibly TRBD1 (6 bases). Per the germline V gene, CDR1 is SGHAT and CDR2 is FQNNGV. Trimming removed 0 bases from V and 7 bases from J, with 24 bases in between. CDR3 length: 18 amino acids. The CDR3 coding sequence is TGTGCCAGCAGCTTAGATTTTAAACAGGGAAGAGGACCGATTGGCTACACCTTC. Its translation is CASSLDFKQGRGPIGYTF.

This sequence joins TRBV7-2 and TRBJ2-1, with 8 bases matching TRBD1. The J segment lost 2 bases and the V segment lost 3 bases, leaving 12 bases of the junction unmatched. The CDR3 has 18 residues. Per the germline V gene, CDR1 is SGHTA and CDR2 is FQGNSA. The CDR3 DNA sequence: TGTGCCAGCAGCTTGGGGGTCAGGGGGCGACCCACCTACAATGAGCAGTTCTTC. Its translation: CASSLGVRGRPTYNEQFF.

The rearrangement joins TRBV5-3 to TRBJ2-3; D is possibly TRBD2 (6 bases). TRBV5-3 is placed among ORFs of uncertain function. V was cut by 0 bases and J by 0 bases, with 14 bases left in between. The CDR3 loop spans 17 amino acids. CDR3 amino acids: CARSLGDSTLSTDTQYF. The CDR3 DNA sequence: TGTGCCAGAAGCTTGGGGGACTCTACGTTGAGCACAGATACGCAGTATTTT.

The chain couples TRBV9 to TRBJ2-1; weak D call: TRBD1 (5 bases). In germline, CDR1 is SGDLS, CDR2 YYNGEE. Trimming removed 0 bases at V and 0 bases at J, with 7 bases between. There are 15 residues in the CDR3. CDR3 amino acids: CASSVETVSYNEQFF. DNA of the CDR3: TGTGCCAGCAGCGTAGAGACAGTCTCCTACAATGAGCAGTTCTTC.

V is TRBV7-8 and J is TRBJ2-3; tentatively, D is TRBD1 or TRBD2 (6 bases each). Germline V CDR1 and CDR2: SGHVS, FQNEAQ. Trimming took 0 bases from V and 4 from J, leaving 20 bases between them. The CDR3 length is 18 residues. The CDR3 bases are TGTGCCAGCAGCTTAGCGCATCTCGGGGGCCGACTACCAGATACGCAGTATTTT. Amino acid sequence: CASSLAHLGGRLPDTQYF. Complete variable domain (other parts from reference TRBV7-8 and TRBJ2-3): GAGVSQSPRYKVAKRGQDVALRCDPISGHVSLFWYQQALGQGPEFLTYFQNEAQLDKSGLPSDRFFAERPEGSVSTLKIQRTQQEDSAVYLCASSLAHLGGRLPDTQYFGPGTRLTVL.

This clone was observed a single time. This chain uses TRBV5-6 with TRBJ2-7; D gene ambiguous. Germline V gives CDR1 SGHDT, CDR2 YYEEEE. V was pared by 1 base and J by 2 bases, with 13 bases between. This CDR3 spans 15 amino acids. CDR3 in amino acids: CASSLFERSPYEQYF. In DNA, the CDR3 is TGTGCCAGCAGCTTGTTCGAGAGGAGTCCCTACGAGCAGTACTTC. The variable domain in full, completed from reference TRBV5-6 and TRBJ2-7, reads DAGVTQSPTHLIKTRGQQVTLRCSPKSGHDTVSWYQQALGQGPQFIFQYYEEEERQRGNFPDRFSGHQFPNYSSELNVNALLLGDSALYLCASSLFERSPYEQYFGPGTRLTVT.

The chain links TRBV28 to TRBJ2-7; 7 bases agree with TRBD1. This CDR3 has 15 amino acids. V gave up 5 bases and J gave up 2 bases; unmatched junction bases: 9. Germline V lookup: CDR1 MDHEN, CDR2 SYDVKM. The CDR3 DNA is TGTGCCAGCAGTCCTATCGGGACAGTTGCCTACGAGCAGTACTTC. Protein product: CASSPIGTVAYEQYF. Drawing the rest from reference TRBV28 and TRBJ2-7, the complete variable domain is DVKVTQSSRYLVKRTGEKVFLECVQDMDHENMFWYRQDPGLGLRLIYFSYDVKMKEKGDIPEGYSVSREKKERFSLILESASTNQTSMYLCASSPIGTVAYEQYFGPGTRLTVT.

The chain links TRBV18 to TRBJ1-1; D perhaps matches TRBD1 (5 bases). With 3 bases removed from V and 4 bases from J, the gap between germline ends came to 15 bases. The CDR3 totals 15 residues. Germline V gene lookup returns CDR1 KGHSH and CDR2 LQKENI. CDR3 DNA: TGTGCCAGCTCACCCCTCCAACGGGGGATCACTGAAGCTTTCTTT. Its protein is CASSPLQRGITEAFF.

This chain links TRBV6-6 with TRBJ1-4, with D unclear. V was shortened by 8 bases and J by 5 bases, with 9 bases between the two germline ends. The CDR3 has 12 residues. Germline V gene data show CDR1 as MNHNY and CDR2 as SVGAGI (reference sequence). CDR3 bases: TGTGCCAGCGCCCTATTAAATGAAAAACTGTTTTTT. Encoded protein: CASALLNEKLFF.

V is TRBV13 and J is TRBJ1-1, with a weak D call TRBD1 (5 bases). The CDR3 spans 14 residues. V gave up 5 bases and J gave up 3 bases, with 13 bases separating them. Germline values: CDR1 PRHDT, CDR2 FYEKMQ (reference sequence). This CDR3 is CASSKGGGDTEAFF. Here the CDR3 DNA reads TGTGCCAGCAGCAAGGGTGGGGGGGACACTGAAGCTTTCTTT. Looking up the rest from reference TRBV13 and TRBJ1-1 gives the full variable domain: AAGVIQSPRHLIKEKRETATLKCYPIPRHDTVYWYQQGPGQDPQFLISFYEKMQSDKGSIPDRFSAQQFSDYHSELNMSSLELGDSALYFCASSKGGGDTEAFFGQGTRLTVV.

The rearrangement joins TRBV27 to TRBJ2-7; D may be TRBD1 (5 bases). CDR3 length: 14 residues. From germline, CDR1 is MNHEY and CDR2 SMNVEV (reference sequence). V shed 5 bases and J shed 5 bases, with 16 bases lying between them. The CDR3 DNA follows: TGTGCCAGCAGTCCCCAGGGTTCGGAAAACGAGCAGTACTTC. Its protein product is CASSPQGSENEQYF.

V is TRBV5-1 and J is TRBJ2-7; 8 positions agree with TRBD2. The CDR3 length is 14 residues. The V and J ends lost 2 bases and 1 base, in that order; junction bases with no gene match: 2. Germline CDR1 is SGHRS and CDR2 is YFSETQ. The DNA for the CDR3 is TGCGCCAGCAGCTTCGGGGGGGCATCCTACGAGCAGTACTTC. Its protein product is CASSFGGASYEQYF.

This chain links TRBV5-5 with TRBJ2-1, with D hard to call. This CDR3 has 16 amino acids. Germline-derived CDR1 and CDR2 are SGHKS and YYEKEE (reference sequence). Trimming stripped 6 bases from V and 0 bases from J, with 16 bases between. This CDR3 reads CASNSASQISYNEQFF. The CDR3 coding sequence is TGTGCCAGCAACTCAGCCTCCCAAATCTCCTACAATGAGCAGTTCTTC. Supplemented by reference TRBV5-5 and TRBJ2-1, the full variable domain reads DAGVTQSPTHLIKTRGQQVTLRCSPISGHKSVSWYQQVLGQGPQFIFQYYEKEERGRGNFPDRFSARQFPNYSSELNVNALLLGDSALYLCASNSASQISYNEQFFGPGTRLTVL.

The gene calls are TRBV28 and TRBJ1-1; D gene uncertain. There are 11 residues in the CDR3. V was cut by 2 bases and J by 6 bases, with 4 bases left in between. Germline-derived CDR1 and CDR2 are MDHEN and SYDVKM. The CDR3: CASSLSPEAFF. As DNA, the CDR3 is TGTGCCAGCAGTTTAAGCCCTGAAGCTTTCTTT.

The gene calls are TRBV7-2 and TRBJ1-5, with 8 positions matching TRBD1. Germline CDR1 reads SGHTA; CDR2 reads FQGNSA. The CDR3 runs to 15 residues. The V gene end was trimmed by 3 bases and the J gene end by 0 bases; junction bases not matched to a gene: 1. For the CDR3, the DNA is TGTGCCAGCAGCTTTGACAGGGGTAGCAATCAGCCCCAGCATTTT. Translation: CASSFDRGSNQPQHF. Variable domain in full (rest from reference TRBV7-2 and TRBJ1-5): GAGVSQSPSNKVTEKGKDVELRCDPISGHTALYWYRQSLGQGLEFLIYFQGNSAPDKSGLPSDRFSAERTGGSVSTLTIQRTQQEDSAVYLCASSFDRGSNQPQHFGDGTRLSIL.

The chain is built from TRBV28 and TRBJ1-1; D gene unclear. Germline lookup yields CDR1 MDHEN and CDR2 SYDVKM. Trimming took 3 bases from V and 5 from J, leaving 10 bases between them. This CDR3 has 13 residues. The CDR3 protein is CASSLGGFTEAFF. CDR3 DNA sequence: TGTGCCAGCAGTTTGGGAGGGTTTACTGAAGCTTTCTTT.

V gene TRBV11-2 combines with J gene TRBJ1-2, with a tentative D call TRBD1 (5 bases). The V gene lost 5 bases and the J gene lost 4 bases, with 5 bases spanning the gap. The length of the CDR3 is 11 residues. Germline CDR1 and CDR2: SGHAT and FQNNGV. CDR3 in amino acids: CASSQGYGYTF. CDR3 DNA: TGTGCCAGCAGCCAGGGCTATGGCTACACCTTC. Together with reference TRBV11-2 and TRBJ1-2, the CDR3 gives the full variable domain: EAGVAQSPRYKIIEKRQSVAFWCNPISGHATLYWYQQILGQGPKLLIQFQNNGVVDDSQLPKDRFSAERLKGVDSTLKIQPAKLEDSAVYLCASSQGYGYTFGSGTRLTVV.

This clone was seen a few times. This chain joins TRBV7-9 and TRBJ2-7; 8 positions match TRBD1. The CDR3 is 14 residues long. Germline V CDR1 and CDR2: SEHNR, FQNEAQ (reference sequence). V was pared by 6 bases and J by 2 bases, with 6 bases of the junction left unmatched. CDR3 loop: CASSPGTGPYEQYF. In nucleotides, the CDR3 is TGTGCCAGCAGTCCCGGGACAGGTCCCTACGAGCAGTACTTC.

The DNA for the CDR3 is TGTGCCAGCAGTGCTCCCGGGACAGGGGGCAATGAGCAGTTCTTC. It encodes CASSAPGTGGNEQFF. The V gene is TRBV7-6, the J gene TRBJ2-1, with 11 bases matching TRBD1. The CDR3 covers 15 residues. With V trimmed by 6 bases and J by 6 bases, 7 bases remained unmatched. Germline assignment: CDR1 SGHVS and CDR2 FNYEAQ.

This chain connects TRBV27 to TRBJ2-3; 8 nucleotides agree with TRBD1. CDR1 MNHEY and CDR2 SMNVEV come from the germline V gene (reference sequence). There are 15 residues in the CDR3. V dropped 3 bases and J dropped 4; count of bases not matched to a gene: 6. CDR3 residues: CASSFSGGSADTQYF. CDR3 DNA sequence: TGTGCCAGCAGTTTTTCAGGGGGCTCGGCAGATACGCAGTATTTT.

The genes are TRBV27 and TRBJ2-3; D possibly corresponds to TRBD2 (7 bases). Germline-derived CDR1 and CDR2 are MNHEY and SMNVEV (reference sequence). This CDR3 comprises 14 residues. V lost 5 bases, J lost 6 bases, and 15 bases lay in between. CDR3 DNA: TGTGCCAGCAGTCGGGGGCGGGAGAGCGATACGCAGTATTTT. Translation gives CASSRGRESDTQYF.

This clone has only a few counts. This chain joins TRBV4-1 and TRBJ1-5, with TRBD1 as a possible D gene (5 bases). Per the germline V gene, CDR1 is MGHRA and CDR2 is YSYEKL. CDR3 length equals 16 residues. Trimming took off 0 bases at V and 0 bases at J, with 9 bases between the two ends. The CDR3 loop reads CASSQEQVNSNQPQHF. In DNA, the CDR3 is TGCGCCAGCAGCCAAGAACAGGTTAATAGCAATCAGCCCCAGCATTTT.

This clone showed up just a few times. V is TRBV28 and J is TRBJ1-2; the D is unclear. The V end lost 1 base, the J end lost 8 bases, and 11 bases lay between the germline ends. This CDR3 has 13 residues. The germline gives CDR1 MDHEN, CDR2 SYDVKM. CDR3 nucleotides: TGTGCCAGCAGTTTATCCCAAGTGGAAGGCTACACCTTC. Translated: CASSLSQVEGYTF.

The chain recombines TRBV27 with TRBJ2-5, with D perhaps given as TRBD1 or TRBD2 (6 bases each). The CDR3 has 15 residues. V lost 2 bases to trimming and J lost 5 bases, with 15 bases between them. The germline V gene has CDR1 MNHEY and CDR2 SMNVEV (reference sequence). CDR3 sequence: CASSLGRSGAETQYF. As DNA, the CDR3 is TGTGCCAGCAGTTTAGGAAGATCGGGGGCGGAGACCCAGTACTTC.

This chain joins TRBV5-1 and TRBJ2-7; 10 bases fit TRBD1. Trimming cost V 4 bases and J 4 bases; bases outside gene matches: 8. Germline V gene data show CDR1 as SGHRS and CDR2 as YFSETQ. This CDR3 is built from 15 residues. The CDR3 loop is CASSPATGGVYEQYF. CDR3 in DNA: TGCGCCAGCAGCCCCGCGACAGGGGGCGTATACGAGCAGTACTTC. Drawing the rest from reference TRBV5-1 and TRBJ2-7, the complete variable domain is KAGVTQTPRYLIKTRGQQVTLSCSPISGHRSVSWYQQTPGQGLQFLFEYFSETQRNKGNFPGRFSGRQFSNSRSEMNVSTLELGDSALYLCASSPATGGVYEQYFGPGTRLTVT.

The chain uses TRBV9 and TRBJ2-1; D gene unclear. Germline V gene sequence: CDR1 SGDLS, CDR2 YYNGEE. V was shortened by 0 bases and J by 7 bases, with 5 bases between the two germline ends. The CDR3 consists of 12 residues. CDR3 residues: CASSVDKNEQFF. Written as DNA, the CDR3 is TGTGCCAGCAGCGTAGATAAAAATGAGCAGTTCTTC.

The J gene is TRBJ1-1, the V gene TRBV7-8; D uncertain. V shed 2 bases and J shed 3 bases, with 19 bases lying between them. From germline, CDR1 is SGHVS and CDR2 FQNEAQ. The CDR3 sequence is 17 residues long. In nucleotides, the CDR3 is TGTGCCAGCAGCTTAAGGAGGACTCCAGGACGGGACACTGAAGCTTTCTTT. Protein sequence: CASSLRRTPGRDTEAFF.

The gene calls are TRBV6-1 and TRBJ2-7; 10 nucleotides align to TRBD1. The CDR3 loop spans 17 amino acids. V shed 1 base and J 2 bases; nucleotides not matched to a gene: 8. Germline assignment: CDR1 MNHNS and CDR2 SASEGT. The CDR3 coding sequence is TGTGCCAGCAGTGAAGAAAGGGGACAGGGGCGTACCTACGAGCAGTACTTC. This gives the protein CASSEERGQGRTYEQYF.

The chain is built from TRBV27 and TRBJ1-2, with 7 nucleotides matching TRBD1. The CDR3 is 15 amino acids. Germline CDR1 MNHEY, CDR2 SMNVEV (reference sequence). With 3 bases clipped from V and 0 bases from J, the junction kept 4 bases outside the gene matches. This chain's CDR3 is CASSFRTGSNYGYTF. CDR3 nucleotides: TGTGCCAGCAGTTTTCGGACAGGTTCTAACTATGGCTACACCTTC.